Listed below are T cell receptor beta chains from one sample, sequenced in a study of human T cells and chemical hapten exposure. In TCRdb, the RACE reads were re-called with MiXCR into one record per CDR3 protein. The sample shows some 350,000 distinct CDR3 sequences, about 6% of them seen only once. Sample: whole blood, taken in connection with sensitization to the hapten diphenylcyclopropenone (DPC). These receptors were obtained from a woman aged 18-35 years with alopecia areata. Some clones in this sample may be carry-over from other donors' samples. CDR3s include the opening cysteine and the closing phenylalanine or tryptophan. Fields, in order: clone size, D gene, J gene, V gene, CDR3 protein, CDR3 DNA. A D gene is named only where the DNA matches it firmly. The listing skips clone size in some rows; elsewhere it reads once, few, many or a size class.

clone_size: few; d_call: TRBD2; j_call: TRBJ2-1; v_call: TRBV13; cdr3_aa: CATRPAGGFYNEQFF; cdr3_nt: TGTGCCACCCGTCCGGCGGGGGGGTTCTACAATGAGCAGTTCTTC
clone_size: many; d_call: NA; j_call: TRBJ1-1; v_call: TRBV18; cdr3_aa: CASSPPGYLTEAFF; cdr3_nt: TGTGCCAGCTCACCACCAGGTTATCTTACTGAAGCTTTCTTT
clone_size: many; d_call: NA; j_call: TRBJ1-4; v_call: TRBV4-3; cdr3_aa: CASSQYTGFNEKLFF; cdr3_nt: TGCGCCAGCAGCCAATACACGGGGTTTAATGAAAAACTGTTTTTT
clone_size: many; d_call: NA; j_call: TRBJ1-5; v_call: TRBV6-6; cdr3_aa: CASSYSLGTDQPQHF; cdr3_nt: TGTGCCAGCAGTTACTCGTTGGGTACCGATCAGCCCCAGCATTTT
clone_size: NA; d_call: NA; j_call: TRBJ2-7; v_call: TRBV18; cdr3_aa: CASSPAGGSYEQYF; cdr3_nt: TGTGCCAGCTCACCGGCCGGGGGCTCCTACGAGCAGTACTTC
clone_size: few; d_call: NA; j_call: TRBJ2-7; v_call: TRBV12-3/TRBV12-4; cdr3_aa: CASSLEVGYEQYF; cdr3_nt: TGTGCCAGCAGTTTAGAGGTGGGCTACGAGCAGTACTTC
clone_size: few; d_call: NA; j_call: TRBJ2-4; v_call: TRBV5-6; cdr3_aa: CASSFWADLIQYF; cdr3_nt: TGTGCCAGCAGCTTTTGGGCAGATCTCATTCAGTACTTC
clone_size: many; d_call: NA; j_call: TRBJ1-5; v_call: TRBV12-5; cdr3_aa: CASGRGMGNQPQHF; cdr3_nt: TGTGCTAGTGGCCGGGGGATGGGCAATCAGCCCCAGCATTTT
clone_size: many; d_call: NA; j_call: TRBJ1-2; v_call: TRBV20-1; cdr3_aa: CSARDLDGYTF; cdr3_nt: TGCAGTGCTAGAGATTTAGATGGCTACACCTTC
clone_size: many; d_call: TRBD1; j_call: TRBJ1-1; v_call: TRBV7-3; cdr3_aa: CASSKGQGTEAFF; cdr3_nt: TGTGCCAGCAGCAAGGGACAGGGCACTGAAGCTTTCTTT
clone_size: NA; d_call: NA; j_call: TRBJ2-7; v_call: TRBV20-1; cdr3_aa: CSARDSGGRGYEQYF; cdr3_nt: TGCAGTGCTAGAGATTCTGGGGGCAGGGGCTACGAGCAGTACTTC
clone_size: few; d_call: NA; j_call: TRBJ2-7; v_call: TRBV6-2/TRBV6-3; cdr3_aa: CASSYSQRSSYEQYF; cdr3_nt: TGTGCCAGCAGTTACTCCCAGCGGAGCTCCTACGAGCAGTACTTC
clone_size: few; d_call: TRBD2; j_call: TRBJ2-5; v_call: TRBV6-5; cdr3_aa: CASSSSAGKETQYF; cdr3_nt: TGTGCCAGCAGTTCTTCAGCGGGGAAAGAGACCCAGTACTTC
clone_size: NA; d_call: NA; j_call: TRBJ2-3; v_call: TRBV6-5; cdr3_aa: CASSYWGADTQYF; cdr3_nt: TGTGCCAGCAGTTATTGGGGGGCAGATACGCAGTATTTT
clone_size: few; d_call: NA; j_call: TRBJ2-7; v_call: TRBV3-1; cdr3_aa: CASSRNLGEQYF; cdr3_nt: TGTGCCAGCAGCCGAAACCTGGGCGAGCAGTACTTC
clone_size: many; d_call: NA; j_call: TRBJ1-1; v_call: TRBV18; cdr3_aa: CASSPVVRTEAFF; cdr3_nt: TGTGCCAGCTCACCGGTCGTTCGGACTGAAGCTTTCTTT
clone_size: few; d_call: NA; j_call: TRBJ1-1; v_call: TRBV5-1; cdr3_aa: CASSLGGILAFF; cdr3_nt: TGCGCCAGCAGCTTGGGCGGCATACTGGCTTTCTTT
clone_size: many; d_call: TRBD1; j_call: TRBJ1-5; v_call: TRBV6-2/TRBV6-3; cdr3_aa: CASKLQGSNNQPQHF; cdr3_nt: TGTGCCAGCAAGCTACAGGGGTCGAACAATCAGCCCCAGCATTTT
clone_size: few; d_call: NA; j_call: TRBJ2-7; v_call: TRBV9; cdr3_aa: CASSVGHSTYEQYF; cdr3_nt: TGTGCCAGCAGCGTAGGTCACAGTACCTACGAGCAGTACTTC
clone_size: NA; d_call: NA; j_call: TRBJ2-3; v_call: TRBV27; cdr3_aa: CASSLSHRNPHLGLRIDTQYF; cdr3_nt: TGTGCCAGCAGTTTATCCCACCGGAATCCCCACCTAGGGCTTCGCATAGATACGCAGTATTTT
clone_size: NA; d_call: NA; j_call: TRBJ2-6; v_call: TRBV5-6; cdr3_aa: CASTYEWGAGANVLTF; cdr3_nt: TGTGCCAGCACCTACGAATGGGGCGCTGGGGCCAACGTCCTGACTTTC
clone_size: many; d_call: NA; j_call: TRBJ2-1; v_call: TRBV11-3; cdr3_aa: CASSWPGESGEQFF; cdr3_nt: TGTGCCAGCAGCTGGCCCGGGGAGAGTGGTGAGCAGTTCTTC
clone_size: few; d_call: NA; j_call: TRBJ1-1; v_call: TRBV29-1; cdr3_aa: CSVLEANTEAFF; cdr3_nt: TGCAGCGTTCTTGAGGCGAACACTGAAGCTTTCTTT
clone_size: few; d_call: NA; j_call: TRBJ2-7; v_call: TRBV5-1; cdr3_aa: CASSLGSVRYYEQYF; cdr3_nt: TGCGCCAGCAGCTTGGGGTCGGTCCGCTACTACGAGCAGTACTTC
clone_size: many; d_call: NA; j_call: TRBJ1-5; v_call: TRBV10-2; cdr3_aa: CASGDHSNQPQHF; cdr3_nt: TGCGCCAGCGGGGACCATAGCAATCAGCCCCAGCATTTT
clone_size: NA; d_call: NA; j_call: TRBJ2-5; v_call: TRBV13; cdr3_aa: CASTFDYDQETQYF; cdr3_nt: TGTGCCAGCACCTTCGACTATGATCAAGAGACCCAGTACTTC
clone_size: many; d_call: TRBD1; j_call: TRBJ1-3; v_call: TRBV20-1; cdr3_aa: CSASDRESSGNTIYF; cdr3_nt: TGCAGTGCTAGCGACAGGGAGAGCTCTGGAAACACCATATATTTT
clone_size: many; d_call: NA; j_call: TRBJ1-3; v_call: TRBV7-9; cdr3_aa: CASSSRDGRSSTIYF; cdr3_nt: TGTGCCAGCAGCTCGAGGGACGGTAGAAGTAGCACCATATATTTT